The rows below give T cell receptor beta chains drawn from one sample of a study of blood T cell repertoires in COVID-19. The data were produced by immunoSEQ multiplex PCR, yet TCRdb's version contains in-frame clones alone and is incomplete. The data show under 250,000 clones, approximately 84% seen once. Sequences were obtained from peripheral blood. These receptors were obtained from a man aged 50 or older with COVID-19, enrolled during active disease. CDR3s include the opening cysteine and the closing phenylalanine or tryptophan. Fields, in order: clone size, V gene, D gene, J gene, CDR3 DNA, CDR3 protein. D genes are given only for firm matches. Rows give clone size only sometimes, using once, few, many, or a class for an expanded clone.

size: -; V: TRBV11-1; D: TRBD1; J: TRBJ2-5; DNA: TGTGCCAGCAGCCCTACAGGGGCCAAAGAGACCCAGTACTTC; CDR3: CASSPTGAKETQYF
size: -; V: TRBV3-1/TRBV3-2; D: -; J: TRBJ1-3; DNA: TGTGCCAGCAGCCAAGGAACAGGGGGAAACACCATATATTTT; CDR3: CASSQGTGGNTIYF
size: -; V: TRBV7-9; D: TRBD1; J: TRBJ2-7; DNA: TGTGCCAGCAGCCCCGGACCGGGACAGGGGGACTACGAGCAGTACTTC; CDR3: CASSPGPGQGDYEQYF
size: -; V: TRBV6-2/TRBV6-3; D: TRBD1; J: TRBJ2-6; DNA: TGTGCCAGCAGTTCACTCAGACAGGGGGTCTCTGGGGCCAACGTCCTGACTTTC; CDR3: CASSSLRQGVSGANVLTF
size: -; V: TRBV11-2; D: -; J: TRBJ1-1; DNA: TGTGCCAGCAGGGTTCAGGAGACGGACTACCCTGAAGCTTTCTTT; CDR3: CASRVQETDYPEAFF
size: -; V: TRBV5-1; D: -; J: TRBJ2-2; DNA: TGCGCCAGCAGCTTGTTAGGCGGCGACACCGGGGAGCTGTTTTTT; CDR3: CASSLLGGDTGELFF
size: -; V: TRBV5-1; D: -; J: TRBJ2-7; DNA: TGCGCCAGCAGCTTGACCACAGGGAACAACGAGCAGTACTTC; CDR3: CASSLTTGNNEQYF
size: -; V: TRBV9; D: TRBD2; J: TRBJ2-1; DNA: TGTGCCAGCAGCGGAGGGACTAGCGGAATACGGGATGAGCAGTTCTTC; CDR3: CASSGGTSGIRDEQFF
size: -; V: TRBV5-5; D: -; J: TRBJ1-5; DNA: TGTGCCAGCAGCCAAATGGACAGATCTAATCAGCCCCAGCATTTT; CDR3: CASSQMDRSNQPQHF
size: -; V: TRBV2; D: -; J: TRBJ1-1; DNA: TGTGCCAGCGGCCAGGACATGAACACTGAAGCTTTCTTT; CDR3: CASGQDMNTEAFF
size: -; V: TRBV7-9; D: TRBD1; J: TRBJ2-6; DNA: TGTGCCAGCAGCTTAGGTAGACAGGGCAGAGGGGCCAACGTCCTGACTTTC; CDR3: CASSLGRQGRGANVLTF
size: few; V: TRBV7-3; D: -; J: TRBJ2-1; DNA: TGTGCCAGCAGCTTAAAATCGCGCGGGACTCGCGGTGAGCAGTTCTTC; CDR3: CASSLKSRGTRGEQFF
size: -; V: TRBV3-1/TRBV3-2; D: -; J: TRBJ1-2; DNA: TGTGCCAGCAGCCCTTGGGGCTTCTATGGCTACACCTTC; CDR3: CASSPWGFYGYTF
size: -; V: TRBV5-4; D: -; J: TRBJ2-3; DNA: TGTGCCAGCAGCTTGGCTGGCCCCACAGATACGCAGTATTTT; CDR3: CASSLAGPTDTQYF
size: -; V: TRBV27; D: TRBD2; J: TRBJ2-1; DNA: TGTGCCAGCAGAACTCCATTGGGAGGGCCCACCCATGAGCAGTTCTTC; CDR3: CASRTPLGGPTHEQFF
size: -; V: TRBV27; D: TRBD1; J: TRBJ1-5; DNA: TGTGCCAGCAGTTTAACAGGGGGCAACAGGCAGCCCCAGCATTTT; CDR3: CASSLTGGNRQPQHF
size: -; V: TRBV20-1; D: -; J: TRBJ1-6; DNA: TGCAGTGCTAGTAGCGTGAATTCACCCCTCCACTTT; CDR3: CSASSVNSPLHF
size: -; V: TRBV6-4; D: TRBD2; J: TRBJ2-1; DNA: TGTGCCAGCAGTGAAACCCCCGGACTAGCGGGAACCAATGAGCAGTTCTTC; CDR3: CASSETPGLAGTNEQFF
size: -; V: TRBV24-1; D: TRBD2; J: TRBJ2-5; DNA: TGTGCCACCAGTGATCCCGGGACTAGCGGGGGACAAGAGACCCAGTACTTC; CDR3: CATSDPGTSGGQETQYF
size: -; V: TRBV5-1; D: -; J: TRBJ2-7; DNA: TGCGCCAGCAGCTTCAACGGGGGCGAGCAGTACTTC; CDR3: CASSFNGGEQYF
size: -; V: TRBV5-1; D: TRBD1; J: TRBJ1-1; DNA: TGCGCCAGCAGCTTGGGGACAGGGTTGAACACTGAAGCTTTCTTT; CDR3: CASSLGTGLNTEAFF
size: few; V: TRBV6-5; D: -; J: TRBJ2-7; DNA: TGTGCCAGCAGTTACTCCTACACAGCCTACGAGCAGTACTTC; CDR3: CASSYSYTAYEQYF
size: -; V: TRBV9; D: TRBD2; J: TRBJ2-3; DNA: TGTGCCAGCAGCGTAGCGGCTCTAGCGGGAGGGGCAGATACGCAGTATTTT; CDR3: CASSVAALAGGADTQYF
size: -; V: TRBV7-2; D: -; J: TRBJ1-1; DNA: TGTGCCAGCAGCTCGGGGAGGGGAGGGTTGAACACTGAAGCTTTCTTT; CDR3: CASSSGRGGLNTEAFF
size: -; V: TRBV9; D: TRBD2; J: TRBJ2-1; DNA: TGTGCCAGCAGCGCTTCAGCGGGGGGGCCCTACAATGAGCAGTTCTTC; CDR3: CASSASAGGPYNEQFF
size: -; V: TRBV29-1; D: TRBD1; J: TRBJ1-1; DNA: TGCAGCGTGCACCTGGGACAGGGTTACGGAACTGAAGCTTTCTTT; CDR3: CSVHLGQGYGTEAFF
size: -; V: TRBV20-1; D: -; J: TRBJ2-7; DNA: TGCAGTGCTAGAGGTTACTACGAGCAGTACTTC; CDR3: CSARGYYEQYF
size: -; V: TRBV18; D: -; J: TRBJ2-2; DNA: TGTGCCAGCTCACTCGGCCAGGGGTGGAACACCGGGGAGCTGTTTTTT; CDR3: CASSLGQGWNTGELFF
size: few; V: TRBV9; D: TRBD2; J: TRBJ2-7; DNA: TGTGCCAGCAGCGTAGGGCTAGCGGGGATTCACGAGCAGTACTTC; CDR3: CASSVGLAGIHEQYF
size: -; V: TRBV7-9; D: TRBD2; J: TRBJ2-1; DNA: TGTGCCAGCAGCTTACGGGGAGGGCCTCGAAGCTCCTACAATGAGCAGTTCTTC; CDR3: CASSLRGGPRSSYNEQFF
size: -; V: TRBV7-3; D: -; J: TRBJ1-3; DNA: TGTGCCAGCAGCTTAGGGGGGACTGGAAACACCATATATTTT; CDR3: CASSLGGTGNTIYF
size: -; V: TRBV5-1; D: TRBD2; J: TRBJ2-1; DNA: TGCGCCAGCAGCTCATATAGCGGGACCGTCTCCCTAGGTGAGCAGTTCTTC; CDR3: CASSSYSGTVSLGEQFF
size: -; V: TRBV6-4; D: -; J: TRBJ2-7; DNA: TGTGCCAACCGGGGGAGAGGGGTCTCCTACGAGCAGTACTTC; CDR3: CANRGRGVSYEQYF
size: -; V: TRBV12-5; D: TRBD1; J: TRBJ1-1; DNA: TGTGCTAGTGGTTTGGCTCGACAGGGCATGAACACTGAAGCTTTCTTT; CDR3: CASGLARQGMNTEAFF
size: -; V: TRBV7-3; D: TRBD1; J: TRBJ1-1; DNA: TGTGCCAGCAGCAACCCCGGGACAGGGCTGAACACTGAAGCTTTCTTT; CDR3: CASSNPGTGLNTEAFF
size: once; V: TRBV4-1; D: -; J: TRBJ2-1; DNA: TGCGCCAGCAGCCAAGATGGTGGCGGGGTGGCCTACAATGAGCAGTTCTTC; CDR3: CASSQDGGGVAYNEQFF
size: -; V: TRBV25-1; D: TRBD1; J: TRBJ1-1; DNA: TGTGCCAGCAGTTCTTGGGCAGGGGGGCGGGGTGAAGCTTTCTTT; CDR3: CASSSWAGGRGEAFF
size: -; V: TRBV11-1; D: TRBD1; J: TRBJ1-2; DNA: TGTGCCAGCAGCGCCCGGACAGGTTGGACCTATGGCTACACCTTC; CDR3: CASSARTGWTYGYTF
size: -; V: TRBV6-5; D: TRBD1; J: TRBJ1-5; DNA: TGTGCCAGCAGTCGACAGGGATTGGGGAATCAGCCCCAGCATTTT; CDR3: CASSRQGLGNQPQHF
size: -; V: TRBV6-5; D: -; J: TRBJ1-5; DNA: TGTGCCAGCACCTTAGGGGCCAATCAGCCCCAGCATTTT; CDR3: CASTLGANQPQHF
size: -; V: TRBV6-5; D: TRBD1; J: TRBJ1-5; DNA: TGTGCCAGCAGTCTGACAGGGACCCAGCCCCAGCATTTT; CDR3: CASSLTGTQPQHF
size: -; V: TRBV11-3; D: TRBD1; J: TRBJ2-2; DNA: TGTGCCAGCAGCTCCGGACAGGCGAACACCGGGGAGCTGTTTTTT; CDR3: CASSSGQANTGELFF
size: -; V: TRBV6-5; D: -; J: TRBJ1-1; DNA: TGTGCCAGCAGTTATTCCCCGACAGGTTTCGGCACTGAAGCTTTCTTT; CDR3: CASSYSPTGFGTEAFF
size: -; V: TRBV15; D: TRBD2; J: TRBJ2-7; DNA: TGTGCCACCAGCAGAGAAGGAGCGGGAATTGGCGAGCAGTACTTC; CDR3: CATSREGAGIGEQYF
size: -; V: TRBV7-8; D: TRBD1; J: TRBJ1-2; DNA: TGTGCCAGCAGCTTAGCGCACAGGGGTTATGGCTACACCTTC; CDR3: CASSLAHRGYGYTF
size: once; V: TRBV19; D: -; J: TRBJ2-7; DNA: TGTGCCAGTAGTACCCAGACGGGGATCTACGAGCAGTACTTC; CDR3: CASSTQTGIYEQYF
size: -; V: TRBV28; D: TRBD1; J: TRBJ1-2; DNA: TGTGCCAGCAAAAGACAGGGAGTCTATGGCTACACCTTC; CDR3: CASKRQGVYGYTF
size: -; V: TRBV21-1; D: -; J: TRBJ2-7; DNA: TGTGCCAGCAGCAAAGAGGTGGGGGCACCGGCGGGAGTCTCCTACGAGCAGTACTTC; CDR3: CASSKEVGAPAGVSYEQYF
size: -; V: TRBV6-6; D: TRBD2; J: TRBJ2-7; DNA: TGTGCCAGCAGTTACGGAAGCGGGGGAAGACACTACGAGCAGTACTTC; CDR3: CASSYGSGGRHYEQYF
size: once; V: TRBV7-2; D: TRBD2; J: TRBJ2-3; DNA: TGTGCCAGCAGCTCAAGGGTCGATAGGGGAGGGCGCACAGATACGCAGTATTTT; CDR3: CASSSRVDRGGRTDTQYF
size: -; V: TRBV6-5; D: -; J: TRBJ1-3; DNA: TGTGCCAGCAGTTTCCAGGGAGGTGGAAACACCATATATTTT; CDR3: CASSFQGGGNTIYF
size: -; V: TRBV12-3/TRBV12-4; D: -; J: TRBJ1-3; DNA: TGTGCCTCCAGGGTTCACACCATATATTTT; CDR3: CASRVHTIYF
size: -; V: TRBV12-3/TRBV12-4; D: -; J: TRBJ1-1; DNA: TGTGCCAGCAGTTTAAGGGAGTGGACTGAAGCTTTCTTT; CDR3: CASSLREWTEAFF
size: -; V: TRBV12-3/TRBV12-4; D: -; J: TRBJ2-7; DNA: TGTGCCAGCAGCCCGCGGACCTACGAGCAGTACTTC; CDR3: CASSPRTYEQYF
size: -; V: TRBV19; D: -; J: TRBJ1-5; DNA: TGTGCCAGTAGAAACCCACAGTTCAATCAGCCCCAGCATTTT; CDR3: CASRNPQFNQPQHF